Below, one T cell receptor beta chain is given with its context. What it binds is not known. The sample comes from a study of shared clonotypes between healthy human individuals. Between the trimmed V and J ends, which lost 3 bases and 1 base, there was a span of 16 bases. This CDR3 contains 15 residues. Germline-derived CDR1 and CDR2 are SQVTM and ANQGSEA. The method was immunoSEQ multiplex PCR; TCRdb's version includes in-frame clones alone and lacks a portion of them. This sample has about 2.3 million clones, with 85% to 95% found just once. Findings and limits, study-wide: Generally, naive subsets (rather than memory subsets) showed larger estimated richness. The study sampled only blood, and tissue repertoires likely differ.

Every donor, a Caucasian adult, lived in Nashville, Tennessee. This chain joins TRBV29-1 and TRBJ2-7; D is possibly TRBD1 or TRBD2 (6 bases each). The sequence derives from a man younger than 35 in good health. Some clones in this sample may be carry-over from other donors' samples. Sequenced: naive CD4+ T cells from PBMCs. Subset meaning: CD45RA+ positively selected. Here the CDR3 reads CSVDKGGPGSYEQYF. As DNA, the CDR3 is TGCAGCGTTGATAAGGGGGGCCCGGGTTCCTACGAGCAGTACTTC.